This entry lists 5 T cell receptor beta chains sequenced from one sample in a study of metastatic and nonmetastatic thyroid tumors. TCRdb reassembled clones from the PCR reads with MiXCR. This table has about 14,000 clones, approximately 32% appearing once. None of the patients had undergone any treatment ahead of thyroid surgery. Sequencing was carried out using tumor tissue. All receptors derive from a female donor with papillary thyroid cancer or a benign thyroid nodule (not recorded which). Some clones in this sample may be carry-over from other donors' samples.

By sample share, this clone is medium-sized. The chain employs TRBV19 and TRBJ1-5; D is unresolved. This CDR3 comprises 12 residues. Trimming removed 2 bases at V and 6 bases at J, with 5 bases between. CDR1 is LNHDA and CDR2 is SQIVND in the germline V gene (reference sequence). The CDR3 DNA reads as TGTGCCAGTAGTATACTGACTCAGCCCCAGCATTTT. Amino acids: CASSILTQPQHF.

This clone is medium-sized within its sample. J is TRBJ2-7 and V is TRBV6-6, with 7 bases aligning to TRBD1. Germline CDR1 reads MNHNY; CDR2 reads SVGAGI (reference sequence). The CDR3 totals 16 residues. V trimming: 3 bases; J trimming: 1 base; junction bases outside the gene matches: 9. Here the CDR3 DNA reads TGTGCCAGCAGTTATAAGGGACAGCTAATTTCCTACGAGCAGTACTTC. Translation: CASSYKGQLISYEQYF.

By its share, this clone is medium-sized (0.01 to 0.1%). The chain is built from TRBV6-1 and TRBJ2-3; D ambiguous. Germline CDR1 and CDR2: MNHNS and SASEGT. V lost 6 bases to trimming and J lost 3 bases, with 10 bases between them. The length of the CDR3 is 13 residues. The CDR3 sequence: CASRGLVTDTQYF. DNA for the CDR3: TGTGCCAGCAGAGGTCTAGTGACAGATACGCAGTATTTT.

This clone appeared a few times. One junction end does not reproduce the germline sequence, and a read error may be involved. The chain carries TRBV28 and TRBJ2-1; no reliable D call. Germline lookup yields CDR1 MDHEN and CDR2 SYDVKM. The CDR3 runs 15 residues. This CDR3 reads CASRGSIYSYDEQFF. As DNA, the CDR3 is TGTGCCAGCAGGGGAAGCATTTATTCCTACGATGAGCAGTTCTTC. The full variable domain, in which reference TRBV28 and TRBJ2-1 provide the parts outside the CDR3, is DVKVTQSSRYLVKRTGEKVFLECVQDMDHENMFWYRQDPGLGLRLIYFSYDVKMKEKGDIPEGYSVSREKKERFSLILESASTNQTSMYLCASRGSIYSYDEQFFGPGTRLTVL.

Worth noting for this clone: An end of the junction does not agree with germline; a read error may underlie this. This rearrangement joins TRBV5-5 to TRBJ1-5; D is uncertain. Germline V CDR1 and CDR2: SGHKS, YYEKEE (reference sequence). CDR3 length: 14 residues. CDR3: CASSFCLGDHPQHF. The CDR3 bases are TGTGCCAGCAGCTTTTGTCTCGGGGATCATCCCCAGCATTTT.